One and the same sample provided the 5 T cell receptor beta chains below, sequenced in a study of PD-1 blockade in classical Hodgkin lymphoma. All patients experienced relapse after autologous stem cell transplantation, and brentuximab vedotin exposure was variable. TCRdb keeps only in-frame clones here, not all; method: immunoSEQ multiplex PCR. The table includes about 50,000 clones, over 60% detected once. The material sequenced was peripheral blood mononuclear cells (PBMCs), taken before the second cycle of nivolumab. The receptor set was obtained from a human donor with classical Hodgkin lymphoma.

This clone is medium-sized within its sample. V is TRBV30 and J is TRBJ1-5, with D tentatively TRBD1 (6 bases). This CDR3 spans 13 amino acids. The germline gives CDR1 GTSNPN, CDR2 SVGIG (reference sequence). With 5 bases removed from V and 6 bases from J, the gap between germline ends came to 14 bases. The CDR3 is CAWQGINGQPQHF. DNA of the CDR3: TGTGCCTGGCAGGGGATTAATGGTCAGCCCCAGCATTTT.

This chain links TRBV7-3 with TRBJ2-5; D may be TRBD1 (6 bases). The CDR3 extends over 14 amino acids. V was trimmed by 5 bases and J by 0 bases, leaving 10 bases between them. Germline CDR1 SGHTA, CDR2 FQGTGA. CDR3 sequence reads: CASSRTGYQETQYF. Written as DNA, the CDR3 is TGTGCCAGCAGCAGAACAGGGTACCAAGAGACCCAGTACTTC.

The rearrangement uses TRBV14 and TRBJ2-3; perhaps TRBD1 as D (6 bases). V was cut by 4 bases and J by 0 bases, with 8 bases left in between. The CDR3 runs 14 residues. Germline lookup yields CDR1 SGHDN and CDR2 FVKESK. CDR3 sequence (DNA): TGTGCCAGCAGCCTGACAGGAAGCACAGATACGCAGTATTTT. Translated, it gives CASSLTGSTDTQYF. The whole variable domain, filled in from reference TRBV14 and TRBJ2-3, reads EAGVTQFPSHSVIEKGQTVTLRCDPISGHDNLYWYRRVMGKEIKFLLHFVKESKQDESGMPNNRFLAERTGGTYSTLKVQPAELEDSGVYFCASSLTGSTDTQYFGPGTRLTVL.

The V and J genes are TRBV7-3 and TRBJ2-7, with TRBD2 identical over 9 bases. Germline-derived CDR1 and CDR2 are SGHTA and FQGTGA. CDR3 size: 14 residues. Losses at the gene ends were 3 bases for V and 2 bases for J; bases not matched to a gene: 2. The DNA of the CDR3 is TGTGCCAGCAGCTTGGCTAGCGGGGCCTACGAGCAGTACTTC. Amino acids: CASSLASGAYEQYF.

V gene TRBV5-1 combines with J gene TRBJ2-3; D is unresolved. The germline CDR1 and CDR2 sequences are SGHRS and YFSETQ. The CDR3 is 11 residues long. V shed 5 bases and J shed 3 bases, with 4 bases lying between them. In DNA, the CDR3 is TGCGCCAGCAGATGGACAGATACGCAGTATTTT. This sequence encodes CASRWTDTQYF. The complete variable domain, with remaining parts taken from reference TRBV5-1 and TRBJ2-3, reads KAGVTQTPRYLIKTRGQQVTLSCSPISGHRSVSWYQQTPGQGLQFLFEYFSETQRNKGNFPGRFSGRQFSNSRSEMNVSTLELGDSALYLCASRWTDTQYFGPGTRLTVL.